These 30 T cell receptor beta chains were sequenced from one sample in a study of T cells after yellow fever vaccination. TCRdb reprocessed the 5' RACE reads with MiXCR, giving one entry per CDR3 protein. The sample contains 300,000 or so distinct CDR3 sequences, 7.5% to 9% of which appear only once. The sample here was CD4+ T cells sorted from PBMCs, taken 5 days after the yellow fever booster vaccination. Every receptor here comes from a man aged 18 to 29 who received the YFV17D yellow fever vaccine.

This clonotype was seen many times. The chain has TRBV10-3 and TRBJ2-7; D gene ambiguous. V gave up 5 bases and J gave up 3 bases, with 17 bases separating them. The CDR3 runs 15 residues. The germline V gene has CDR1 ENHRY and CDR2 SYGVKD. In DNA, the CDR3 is TGTGCCATCAGTCGCCCCGACATTTCTATCTACGAGCAGTACTTC. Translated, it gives CAISRPDISIYEQYF.

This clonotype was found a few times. CDR3 loop: CASSQGQGSDTQYF. The CDR3 DNA is TGTGCCAGCAGCCAAGGACAGGGTTCGGATACGCAGTATTTT. The chain links TRBV5-6 to TRBJ2-3, with 8 bases lining up with TRBD1. In germline, CDR1 is SGHDT, CDR2 YYEEEE. V was clipped by 4 bases and J by 6 bases; unmatched bases: 7. CDR3 length: 14 amino acids.

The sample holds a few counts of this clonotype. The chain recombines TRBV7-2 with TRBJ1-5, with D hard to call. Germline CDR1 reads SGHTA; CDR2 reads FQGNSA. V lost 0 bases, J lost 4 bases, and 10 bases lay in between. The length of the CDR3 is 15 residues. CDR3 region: CASSLARTVNQPQHF. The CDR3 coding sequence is TGTGCCAGCAGCTTAGCGCGGACGGTTAATCAGCCCCAGCATTTT.

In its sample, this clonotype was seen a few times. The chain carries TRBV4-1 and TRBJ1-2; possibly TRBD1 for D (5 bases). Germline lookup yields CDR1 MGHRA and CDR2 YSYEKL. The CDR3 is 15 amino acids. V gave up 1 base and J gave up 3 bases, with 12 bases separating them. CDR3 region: CASSQGVRDYYGYTF. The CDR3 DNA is TGCGCCAGCAGCCAAGGGGTCAGGGATTACTATGGCTACACCTTC.

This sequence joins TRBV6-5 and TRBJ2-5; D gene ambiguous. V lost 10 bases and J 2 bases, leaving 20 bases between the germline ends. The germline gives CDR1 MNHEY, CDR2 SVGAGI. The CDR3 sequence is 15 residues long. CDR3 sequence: CATSLVPRRQETQYF. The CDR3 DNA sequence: TGTGCCACCTCCCTCGTTCCCAGGCGGCAAGAGACCCAGTACTTC.

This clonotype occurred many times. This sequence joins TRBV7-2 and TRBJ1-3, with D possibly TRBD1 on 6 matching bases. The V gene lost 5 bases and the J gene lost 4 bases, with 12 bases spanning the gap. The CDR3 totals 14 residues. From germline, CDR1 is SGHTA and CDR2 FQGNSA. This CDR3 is CASSQQGGGNTIYF. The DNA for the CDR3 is TGTGCCAGCAGCCAACAGGGCGGAGGAAACACCATATATTTT.

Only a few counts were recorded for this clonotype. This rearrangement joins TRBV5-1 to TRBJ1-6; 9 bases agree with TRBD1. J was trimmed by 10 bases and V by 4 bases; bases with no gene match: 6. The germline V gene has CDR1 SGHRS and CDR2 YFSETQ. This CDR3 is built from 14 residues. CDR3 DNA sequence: TGCGCCAGCAGCGGGGGGACAGGGCAATCACCCCTCCACTTT. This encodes CASSGGTGQSPLHF.

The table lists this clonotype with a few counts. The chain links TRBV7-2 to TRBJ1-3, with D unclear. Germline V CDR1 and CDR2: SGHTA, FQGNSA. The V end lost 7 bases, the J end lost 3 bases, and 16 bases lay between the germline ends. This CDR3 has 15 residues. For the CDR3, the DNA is TGTGCCAGCACCTCCCGGCCGACATTTGGAAACACCATATATTTT. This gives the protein CASTSRPTFGNTIYF.

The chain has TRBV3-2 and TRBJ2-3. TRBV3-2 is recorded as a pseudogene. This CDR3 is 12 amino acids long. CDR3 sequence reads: CASSVRTDTQYF. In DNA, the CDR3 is TGTGCCAGCAGCGTCCGCACAGATACGCAGTATTTT.

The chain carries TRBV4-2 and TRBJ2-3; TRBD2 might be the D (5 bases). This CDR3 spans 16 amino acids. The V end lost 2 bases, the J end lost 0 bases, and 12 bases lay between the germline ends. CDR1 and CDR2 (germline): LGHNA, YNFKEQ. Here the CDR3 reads CASSQKARTSTDTQYF. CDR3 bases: TGTGCCAGCAGCCAAAAAGCCCGGACTAGCACAGATACGCAGTATTTT.

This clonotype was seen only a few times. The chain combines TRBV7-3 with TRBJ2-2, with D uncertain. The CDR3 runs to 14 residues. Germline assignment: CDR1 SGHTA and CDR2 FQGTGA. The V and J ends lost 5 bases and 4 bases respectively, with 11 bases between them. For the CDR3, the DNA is TGTGCCAGCAGCCTTTGGGTGATCACCGGGGAGCTGTTTTTT. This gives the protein CASSLWVITGELFF.

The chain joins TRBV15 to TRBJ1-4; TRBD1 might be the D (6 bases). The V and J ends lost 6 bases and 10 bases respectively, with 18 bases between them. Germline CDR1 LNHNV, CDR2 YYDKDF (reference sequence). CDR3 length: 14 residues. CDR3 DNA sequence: TGTGCCACCAGATCCACAGGGCGCGGCGGAAAACTGTTTTTT. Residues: CATRSTGRGGKLFF.

The CDR3 loop reads CASRRTRTGELFF. For the CDR3, the DNA is TGTGCCAGCAGGCGCACTAGGACCGGGGAGCTGTTTTTT. The chain recombines TRBV3-1 with TRBJ2-2, with D perhaps matching TRBD2 (5 bases). The length of the CDR3 is 13 residues. Trimming removed 6 bases at V and 5 bases at J, with 10 bases between. Germline V gene lookup returns CDR1 LGHDT and CDR2 YNNKEL (reference sequence).

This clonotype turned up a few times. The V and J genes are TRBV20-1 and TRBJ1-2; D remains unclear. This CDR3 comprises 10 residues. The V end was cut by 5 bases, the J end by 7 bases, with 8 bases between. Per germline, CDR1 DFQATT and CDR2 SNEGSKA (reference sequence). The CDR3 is CSAGGLGYTF. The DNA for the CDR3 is TGCAGTGCTGGAGGGCTTGGCTACACCTTC.

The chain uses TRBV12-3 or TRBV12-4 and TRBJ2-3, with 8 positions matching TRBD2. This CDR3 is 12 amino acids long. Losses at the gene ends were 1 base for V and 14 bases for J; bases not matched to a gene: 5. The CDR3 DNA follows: TGTGCCAGCAGTTTAGAGGGGACTAGTGGGTATTTT. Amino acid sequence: CASSLEGTSGYF.

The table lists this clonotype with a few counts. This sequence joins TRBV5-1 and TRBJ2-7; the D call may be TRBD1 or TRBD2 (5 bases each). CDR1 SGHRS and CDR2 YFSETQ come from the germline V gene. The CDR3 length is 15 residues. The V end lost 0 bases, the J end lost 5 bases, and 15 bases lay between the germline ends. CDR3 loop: CASSLARGDRDEQYF. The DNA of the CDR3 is TGCGCCAGCAGCTTGGCGAGAGGGGATCGGGACGAGCAGTACTTC. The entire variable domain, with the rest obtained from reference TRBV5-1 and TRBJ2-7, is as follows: KAGVTQTPRYLIKTRGQQVTLSCSPISGHRSVSWYQQTPGQGLQFLFEYFSETQRNKGNFPGRFSGRQFSNSRSEMNVSTLELGDSALYLCASSLARGDRDEQYFGPGTRLTVT.

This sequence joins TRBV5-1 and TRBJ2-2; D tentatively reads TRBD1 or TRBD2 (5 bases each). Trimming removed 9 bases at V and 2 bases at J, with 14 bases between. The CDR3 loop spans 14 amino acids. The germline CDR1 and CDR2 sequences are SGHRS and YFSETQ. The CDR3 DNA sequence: TGCGCCACCACCAGGGACCCCAACACCGGGGAGCTGTTTTTT. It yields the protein CATTRDPNTGELFF.

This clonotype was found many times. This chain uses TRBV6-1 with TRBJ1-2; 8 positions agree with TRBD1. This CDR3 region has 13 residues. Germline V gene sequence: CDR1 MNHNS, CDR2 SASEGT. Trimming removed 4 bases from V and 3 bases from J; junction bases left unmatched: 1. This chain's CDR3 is CASSATGDYGYTF. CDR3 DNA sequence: TGTGCCAGCAGTGCGACAGGGGACTATGGCTACACCTTC.

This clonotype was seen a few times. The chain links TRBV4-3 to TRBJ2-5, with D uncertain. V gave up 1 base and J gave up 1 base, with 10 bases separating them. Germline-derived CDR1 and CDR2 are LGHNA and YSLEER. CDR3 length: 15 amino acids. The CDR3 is CASSQGAALQETQYF. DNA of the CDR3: TGCGCCAGCAGCCAAGGGGCTGCCCTCCAAGAGACCCAGTACTTC.

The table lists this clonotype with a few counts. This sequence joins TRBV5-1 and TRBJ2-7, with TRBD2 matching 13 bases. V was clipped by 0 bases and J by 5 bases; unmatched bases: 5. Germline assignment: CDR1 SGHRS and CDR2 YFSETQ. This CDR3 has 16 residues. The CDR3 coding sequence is TGCGCCAGCAGCTTGGGGACTAGCGGGGGAGTCGACGAGCAGTACTTC. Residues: CASSLGTSGGVDEQYF.

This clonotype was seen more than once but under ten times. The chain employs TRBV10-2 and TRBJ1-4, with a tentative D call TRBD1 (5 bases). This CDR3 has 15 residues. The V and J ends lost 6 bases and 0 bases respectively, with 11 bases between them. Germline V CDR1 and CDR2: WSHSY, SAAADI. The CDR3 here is CASSRQIATNEKLFF. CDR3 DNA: TGCGCCAGCAGCAGACAGATTGCAACTAATGAAAAACTGTTTTTT.

The CDR3 sequence: CATTWGLRTEAFF. Written as DNA, the CDR3 is TGTGCCACAACGTGGGGGCTTCGGACTGAAGCTTTCTTT. The J gene is TRBJ1-1, the V gene TRBV6-5, with a weak D call TRBD1 (6 bases). Per germline, CDR1 MNHEY and CDR2 SVGAGI. Trimming pared 10 bases from V and 5 bases from J, leaving 17 bases between. The CDR3 consists of 13 residues.

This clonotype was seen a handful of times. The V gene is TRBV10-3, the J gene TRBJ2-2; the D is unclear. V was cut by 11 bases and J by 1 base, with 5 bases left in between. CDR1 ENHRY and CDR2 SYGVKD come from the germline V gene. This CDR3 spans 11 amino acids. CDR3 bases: TGTGCCGTCGGGAACACCGGGGAGCTGTTTTTT. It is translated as CAVGNTGELFF.

The CDR3 spells CAWSVWTAEGSEQYF. In DNA form, the CDR3 reads TGTGCCTGGAGTGTATGGACAGCCGAGGGGAGCGAGCAGTACTTC. The rearrangement uses TRBV30 and TRBJ2-7; D is possibly TRBD1 (6 bases). CDR1 and CDR2 (germline): GTSNPN, SVGIG (reference sequence). The CDR3 has 15 amino acids. Trimming removed 0 bases at V and 6 bases at J, with 18 bases between.

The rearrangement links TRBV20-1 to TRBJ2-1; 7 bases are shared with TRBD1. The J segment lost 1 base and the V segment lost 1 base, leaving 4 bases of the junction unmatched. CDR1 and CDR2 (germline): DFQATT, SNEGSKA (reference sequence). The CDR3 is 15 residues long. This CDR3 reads CSARVQGPSYNEQFF. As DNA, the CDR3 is TGCAGTGCTAGAGTACAGGGGCCTTCCTACAATGAGCAGTTCTTC.

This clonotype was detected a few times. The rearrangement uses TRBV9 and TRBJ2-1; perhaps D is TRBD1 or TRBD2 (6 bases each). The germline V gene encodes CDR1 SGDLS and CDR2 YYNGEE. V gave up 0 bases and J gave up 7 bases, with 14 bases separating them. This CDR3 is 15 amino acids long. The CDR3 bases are TGTGCCAGCAGCGTAGGGGGGGCGCGGAGAAATGAGCAGTTCTTC. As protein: CASSVGGARRNEQFF.

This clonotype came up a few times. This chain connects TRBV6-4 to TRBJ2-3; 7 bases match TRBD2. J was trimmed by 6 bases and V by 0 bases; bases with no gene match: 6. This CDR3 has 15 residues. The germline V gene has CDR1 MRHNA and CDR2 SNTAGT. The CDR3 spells CASSDSGGAMDTQYF. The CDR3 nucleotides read TGTGCCAGCAGTGACTCGGGAGGGGCTATGGATACGCAGTATTTT.

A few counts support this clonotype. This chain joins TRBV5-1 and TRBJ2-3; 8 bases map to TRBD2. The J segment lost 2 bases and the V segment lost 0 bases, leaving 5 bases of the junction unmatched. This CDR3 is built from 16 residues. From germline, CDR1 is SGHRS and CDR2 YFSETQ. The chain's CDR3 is CASSLAGLGLTDTQYF. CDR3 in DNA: TGCGCCAGCAGCTTGGCGGGACTAGGGCTCACAGATACGCAGTATTTT.

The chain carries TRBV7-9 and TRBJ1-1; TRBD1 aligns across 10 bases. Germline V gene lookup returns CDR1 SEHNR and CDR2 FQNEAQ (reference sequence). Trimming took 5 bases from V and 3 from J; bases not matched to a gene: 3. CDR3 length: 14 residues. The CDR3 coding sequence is TGTGCCAGCAGCCGACAGGGGGCTTACACTGAAGCTTTCTTT. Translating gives CASSRQGAYTEAFF.

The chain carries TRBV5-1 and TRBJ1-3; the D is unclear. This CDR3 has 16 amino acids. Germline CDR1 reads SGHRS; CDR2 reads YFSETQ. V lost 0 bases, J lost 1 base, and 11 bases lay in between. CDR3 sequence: CASSLADGRSGNTIYF. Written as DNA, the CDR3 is TGCGCCAGCAGCTTGGCAGACGGAAGGTCTGGAAACACCATATATTTT. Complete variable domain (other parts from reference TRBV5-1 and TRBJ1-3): KAGVTQTPRYLIKTRGQQVTLSCSPISGHRSVSWYQQTPGQGLQFLFEYFSETQRNKGNFPGRFSGRQFSNSRSEMNVSTLELGDSALYLCASSLADGRSGNTIYFGEGSWLTVV.